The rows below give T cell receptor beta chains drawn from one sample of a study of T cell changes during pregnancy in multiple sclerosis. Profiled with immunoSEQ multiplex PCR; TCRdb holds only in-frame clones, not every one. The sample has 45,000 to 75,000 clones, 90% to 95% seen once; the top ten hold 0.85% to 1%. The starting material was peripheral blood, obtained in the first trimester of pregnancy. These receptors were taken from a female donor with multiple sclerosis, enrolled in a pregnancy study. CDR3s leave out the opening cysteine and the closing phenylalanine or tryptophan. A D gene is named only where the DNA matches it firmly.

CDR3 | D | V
ASSPIRGSSYNEQF | TRBD1 | TRBV9
ASSQEGAQDTEAF | TRBD1 | TRBV14
ASSYGGAPVYEQY | . | TRBV7-9
ASSHREHSGNTIY | . | TRBV19
ASSGGGQAF | . | TRBV2
ASNPGDRGPQTLH | TRBD1 | TRBV2
AAGLNYGYT | . | TRBV7-9
ASSESGTGITGELF | TRBD1 | TRBV25-1
ASSGPGLSYNEQF | . | TRBV9
ASSADRVNYEQY | TRBD1 | TRBV5-6